Below, 16 T cell receptor beta chains from the same sample are listed, as sequenced in a study of human T cells and chemical hapten exposure (dated by TCRdb to the early 2020s). Library prep was done by RACE. Sequencer: NextSeq 500. TCRdb reran the public reads through fastp at Q25 and MiXCR, keeping productive beta chains. Each entry is one CDR3 protein sequence, shown with its most common DNA and genes. The sample table holds about 34,000 distinct CDR3 sequences, of which roughly 5.4% were seen once. More than 10% of the sample lies in the top ten. The time point label of this sample denotes: healthy volunteer bleed at 6 weeks. Unfractionated whole blood was collected in Tempus Blood RNA tubes, and total RNA was extracted from that blood. Sequencing was performed on whole blood. These receptors all come from a human donor in good health. Some clones in this sample may be carry-over from other donors' samples.

The chain combines TRBV5-1 with TRBJ2-1, with 8 bases aligning to TRBD2. CDR3 size: 15 residues. Germline lookup yields CDR1 SGHRS and CDR2 YFSETQ. Trimming removed 0 bases from V and 6 bases from J; junction bases left unmatched: 5. The CDR3 region is CASSLAAGAFNEQFF. CDR3 DNA: TGCGCCAGCAGCTTGGCAGCGGGAGCGTTCAATGAGCAGTTCTTC.

This clonotype was detected many times. V and J are TRBV5-1 and TRBJ2-2; D call uncertain. CDR1 and CDR2 from the germline V gene are SGHRS and YFSETQ. This CDR3 has 15 residues. With 4 bases removed from V and 4 bases from J, the gap between germline ends came to 14 bases. DNA for the CDR3: TGCGCCAGCAGCATGGAGAGTCAGAGCACCGGGGAGCTGTTTTTT. Protein product: CASSMESQSTGELFF. Complete variable domain (other parts from reference TRBV5-1 and TRBJ2-2): KAGVTQTPRYLIKTRGQQVTLSCSPISGHRSVSWYQQTPGQGLQFLFEYFSETQRNKGNFPGRFSGRQFSNSRSEMNVSTLELGDSALYLCASSMESQSTGELFFGEGSRLTVL.

This clonotype came up many times. V and J are TRBV7-9 and TRBJ1-4; tentative D call: TRBD1 (5 bases). Germline V CDR1 and CDR2: SEHNR, FQNEAQ (reference sequence). Trimming took 2 bases from V and 4 from J, leaving 8 bases between them. There are 14 residues in the CDR3. CDR3 DNA sequence: TGTGCCAGCAGCTTAAGGGGCGATAATGAAAAACTGTTTTTT. This encodes CASSLRGDNEKLFF.

This clonotype was seen many times. The V and J genes are TRBV20-1 and TRBJ1-6, with unresolved D. CDR3 length: 15 residues. V lost 3 bases to trimming and J lost 0 bases, with 9 bases between them. Germline V gene lookup returns CDR1 DFQATT and CDR2 SNEGSKA (reference sequence). The CDR3 loop reads CSARTSSSYNSPLHF. CDR3 in DNA: TGCAGTGCTAGGACCTCGAGCTCCTATAATTCACCCCTCCACTTT.

This clonotype was counted at least ten times. The chain is built from TRBV6-5 and TRBJ1-1; 7 bases line up with TRBD1. With 2 bases clipped from V and 1 base from J, the junction kept 10 bases outside the gene matches. Looked up from germline, CDR1 is MNHEY and CDR2 is SVGAGI. CDR3 length: 17 residues. The CDR3 region has the DNA TGTGCCAGCAGTTACGTCCCCCGGACAGGAGGGAACACTGAAGCTTTCTTT. Its protein is CASSYVPRTGGNTEAFF.

Only a few counts were recorded for this clonotype. The chain combines TRBV5-6 with TRBJ1-2; D remains unclear. V was clipped by 6 bases and J by 2 bases, with 11 bases between them. From germline, CDR1 is SGHDT and CDR2 YYEEEE. The CDR3 totals 13 residues. CDR3 bases: TGTGCCAGCACACGGGCGGAGAACTATGGCTACACCTTC. Encoded protein: CASTRAENYGYTF.

The chain joins TRBV18 to TRBJ1-2; weak D call: TRBD1 (6 bases). The germline CDR1 and CDR2 sequences are KGHSH and LQKENI. V was pared by 3 bases and J by 4 bases, with 12 bases between. This CDR3 spans 14 amino acids. This CDR3 reads CASSPDRLSYGYTF. DNA for the CDR3: TGTGCCAGCTCACCCGACAGGCTCTCCTATGGCTACACCTTC.

Comment on this clonotype: A much more abundant neighbour one base away suggests this may be a read error. The gene calls are TRBV10-3 and TRBJ2-2, with D maybe TRBD1 (6 bases). V was shortened by 6 bases and J by 3 bases, with 20 bases between the two germline ends. Germline V gene lookup returns CDR1 ENHRY and CDR2 SYGVKD. This CDR3 comprises 17 residues. CDR3 in amino acids: CAIRGTWASDDTGELFF. CDR3 nucleotides: TGTGCCATCAGGGGGACATGGGCTTCAGACGACACCGGGGAGCTGTTTTTT.

This clonotype was seen ten or more times. The rearrangement joins TRBV4-3 to TRBJ2-5, with TRBD2 as a possible D gene (7 bases). V dropped 0 bases and J dropped 4 bases, with 21 bases sitting between them. CDR1 and CDR2 (germline): LGHNA, YSLEER. CDR3 length: 18 residues. CDR3 sequence: CASSQELMGGPGIETQYF. CDR3 nucleotides: TGCGCCAGCAGCCAAGAGCTGATGGGGGGGCCGGGGATAGAGACCCAGTACTTC.

Many counts were recorded for this clonotype. The J gene is TRBJ1-4, the V gene TRBV12-3 or TRBV12-4, with D possibly TRBD1 on 6 matching bases. The length of the CDR3 is 16 residues. V shed 1 base and J shed 7 bases, with 16 bases lying between them. Here the CDR3 reads CASSLESGGRIEKLFF. Written as DNA, the CDR3 is TGTGCCAGCAGTTTAGAATCCGGGGGGCGAATTGAAAAACTGTTTTTT.

This clonotype was counted many times. The chain carries TRBV7-8 and TRBJ2-5, with D tentatively TRBD1 (5 bases). With 7 bases removed from V and 2 bases from J, the gap between germline ends came to 11 bases. In germline, CDR1 is SGHVS, CDR2 FQNEAQ. This CDR3 spans 13 amino acids. The CDR3 DNA reads TGTGCCAGCACCCCCGCAGGGCAAGAGACCCAGTACTTC. Translation: CASTPAGQETQYF.

The V gene is TRBV6-6, the J gene TRBJ1-2, with TRBD1 identical over 8 bases. The trim removed 5 bases at V and 4 bases at J, leaving 3 bases unmatched. The CDR3 consists of 13 residues. Germline CDR1 is MNHNY and CDR2 is SVGAGI (reference sequence). The CDR3 DNA reads TGTGCCAGCAGTGTCACAGGGGGCTATGGCTACACCTTC. Encoded protein: CASSVTGGYGYTF.

This clonotype has a handful of counts. The genes are TRBV5-4 and TRBJ1-2, with 7 bases that match TRBD1. The V and J ends lost 7 bases and 4 bases, in that order; junction bases with no gene match: 4. The CDR3 consists of 12 residues. Per the germline V gene, CDR1 is SGHNT and CDR2 is YYREEE (reference sequence). This CDR3 is CASQGQSYGYTF. The CDR3, as DNA: TGTGCCAGCCAGGGACAGAGCTATGGCTACACCTTC.

Many counts were recorded for this clonotype. J is TRBJ1-2 and V is TRBV12-3 or TRBV12-4; 7 bases line up with TRBD1. Trimming took 5 bases from V and 12 from J; bases not matched to a gene: 6. The CDR3 spans 11 residues. The CDR3 loop reads CASSPGTAHTF. CDR3 sequence (DNA): TGTGCCAGCAGTCCAGGGACAGCCCACACCTTC.

This clonotype was picked up many times. The V gene is TRBV20-1, the J gene TRBJ2-2; TRBD2 aligns across 15 bases. Germline V gene sequence: CDR1 DFQATT, CDR2 SNEGSKA (reference sequence). The CDR3 runs 18 residues. The V segment lost 3 bases and the J segment 0 bases; nucleotides outside the gene matches: 5. The CDR3 DNA is TGCAGTGCTAGCGGGACTAGCGGGAGGCGACCGAACACCGGGGAGCTGTTTTTT. This translates into CSASGTSGRRPNTGELFF.

By share, this clonotype ranks as medium-sized. The chain employs TRBV4-3 and TRBJ2-6; D gene unclear. Germline V lookup: CDR1 LGHNA, CDR2 YSLEER. The ends were cut back, 1 base at V and 0 bases at J, with 7 bases in the middle. The CDR3 is 16 residues long. The CDR3 coding sequence is TGCGCCAGCAGCCAAGTCGCAGGCTCTGGGGCCAACGTCCTGACTTTC. Translated: CASSQVAGSGANVLTF.